This T cell receptor beta chain was identified in a study of blood T cell repertoires in COVID-19. Turning to the study itself: Samples representing acute and convalescent COVID-19 were sourced from the United States, Italy and Spain.

Germline V lookup: CDR1 MNHEY, CDR2 SVGAGI. The CDR3 runs 13 residues. V shed 6 bases and J 4 bases; nucleotides not matched to a gene: 5. Only in-frame clones appear in the TCRdb table, and some are missing; sequencing was by immunoSEQ multiplex PCR. The repertoire holds 95,000 to 100,000 clones, with approximately 86% as singletons. This chain uses TRBV6-5 with TRBJ1-2, with TRBD1 matching over 7 bases. The sequenced sample consisted of peripheral blood. This TCR was sampled from an elderly man with acute or convalescent COVID-19. The CDR3 sequence: CASRKTGTYGYTF. The DNA for the CDR3 is TGTGCCAGCAGGAAGACAGGGACCTATGGCTACACCTTC.